The rows below give T cell receptor beta chains drawn from one sample of a study of beta chain features in type 1 diabetes. Libraries were prepared by immunoSEQ multiplex PCR; TCRdb keeps only in-frame clonotypes and omits some of them. The sample carries 600,000 to 700,000 clones, roughly an eighth recorded once. What was sequenced was naive CD4+ T cells from blood. These receptors were collected from a man aged 25-40 years with type 1 diabetes. Both conserved end residues are part of each CDR3. D genes are given only for firm matches. The size field is filled for only some rows; it gives once, few, many or a size class.

abundance	v_gene	d_gene	j_gene	CDR3aa	CDR3nt
NA	TRBV6-1	NA	TRBJ1-5	CASGVGVGNQPQHF	TGTGCCAGCGGTGTAGGGGTTGGCAATCAGCCCCAGCATTTT
few	TRBV10-3	NA	TRBJ1-2	CAISEMWGRADGYTF	TGTGCCATCAGTGAAATGTGGGGGCGCGCGGATGGCTACACCTTC
few	TRBV9	TRBD1	TRBJ2-3	CASSVGQGTDTQYF	TGTGCCAGCAGCGTGGGACAGGGGACAGATACGCAGTATTTT
NA	TRBV7-9	NA	TRBJ1-4	CASKRPGLGKLFF	TGTGCCAGCAAAAGGCCCGGTTTAGGCAAACTGTTTTTT
NA	TRBV7-2	NA	TRBJ1-6	CASSLALEGSPLHF	TGTGCCAGCAGCTTAGCGTTAGAGGGTTCACCCCTCCACTTT
NA	TRBV2	NA	TRBJ1-5	CASSRDSPGQPQHF	TGTGCCAGCAGTCGCGACAGTCCGGGGCAGCCCCAGCATTTT
few	TRBV7-2	NA	TRBJ1-2	CASSPPWEGANYGYTF	TGTGCCAGCAGCCCCCCTTGGGAGGGAGCTAACTATGGCTACACCTTC
few	TRBV5-1	TRBD1	TRBJ2-7	CASSEPDRGGYEQYF	TGCGCCAGCAGCGAACCCGACAGGGGGGGGTACGAGCAGTACTTC
NA	TRBV11-3	NA	TRBJ1-4	CASSSAGVEKLFF	TGTGCCAGCAGCTCTGCAGGGGTAGAAAAACTGTTTTTT
NA	TRBV28	NA	TRBJ2-1	CASSGLGTGSYNEQFF	TGTGCCAGCAGTGGCCTCGGCACAGGCTCCTACAATGAGCAGTTCTTC
NA	TRBV6-6	NA	TRBJ1-2	CAAQARGGNDYGYTF	TGTGCCGCCCAGGCTAGGGGCGGGAATGACTATGGCTACACCTTC
NA	TRBV20-1	NA	TRBJ2-1	CSASASYEQFF	TGCAGTGCTAGTGCTTCATATGAGCAGTTCTTC
NA	TRBV7-9	TRBD1	TRBJ1-1	CASGTGTNTEAFF	TGTGCCAGCGGGACAGGGACGAACACTGAAGCTTTCTTT
few	TRBV6-5	NA	TRBJ1-1	CASSYSGAGGTEAFF	TGTGCCAGCAGTTACTCTGGAGCAGGAGGCACTGAAGCTTTCTTT
few	TRBV27	NA	TRBJ2-7	CASSSSGFLTYEQYF	TGTGCCAGCAGTTCGTCAGGGTTTTTAACCTACGAGCAGTACTTC
NA	TRBV29-1	NA	TRBJ2-5	CSVGHEVLRETQYF	TGCAGCGTGGGCCACGAAGTGCTTAGGGAGACCCAGTACTTC
few	TRBV5-1	TRBD1	TRBJ1-2	CASSLPRDRGGYTF	TGCGCCAGCAGCTTACCCCGGGACAGGGGCGGCTACACCTTC
NA	TRBV7-9	TRBD2	TRBJ2-3	CASSFLSGGFTDTQYF	TGTGCCAGCAGCTTTCTTAGCGGGGGCTTCACAGATACGCAGTATTTT
NA	TRBV5-4	NA	TRBJ2-3	CASSFDRTSTDTQYF	TGTGCCAGCAGCTTTGACAGAACTAGCACAGATACGCAGTATTTT
NA	TRBV7-2	NA	TRBJ2-5	CASSLDGNGETQYF	TGTGCCAGCAGCTTAGACGGGAACGGAGAGACCCAGTACTTC
few	TRBV19	TRBD1	TRBJ2-5	CASKFSSETGQETQYF	TGTGCCAGTAAATTCTCGTCGGAGACAGGGCAAGAGACCCAGTACTTC
few	TRBV10-3	NA	TRBJ1-4	CAMRAATNEKLFF	TGTGCCATGCGGGCCGCAACTAATGAAAAACTGTTTTTT
NA	TRBV6-1	TRBD1	TRBJ2-2	CASRQDRGIAGELFF	TGTGCCAGCAGACAAGACAGGGGGATTGCGGGGGAGCTGTTTTTT
few	TRBV28	NA	TRBJ1-5	CASKGGSNQPQHF	TGTGCCAGCAAAGGCGGAAGCAATCAGCCCCAGCATTTT
NA	TRBV2	NA	TRBJ1-5	CASSGQYDNQPQHF	TGTGCCAGCAGTGGACAGTATGATAATCAGCCCCAGCATTTT
few	TRBV30	TRBD2	TRBJ2-1	CARESSGVNEQFF	TGTGCCCGGGAGAGTAGCGGGGTGAATGAGCAGTTCTTC
few	TRBV7-2	NA	TRBJ2-3	CASSFGPSTDTQYF	TGTGCCAGCAGCTTCGGACCCTCCACAGATACGCAGTATTTT
NA	TRBV11-2	NA	TRBJ2-2	CASRTLGRGDGELFF	TGTGCCAGCCGAACTCTCGGGCGAGGGGACGGGGAGCTGTTTTTT
few	TRBV11-2	NA	TRBJ2-7	CASSTRQEQYF	TGTGCCAGCAGCACCCGACAGGAGCAGTACTTC
few	TRBV11-3	TRBD1	TRBJ2-7	CASSWGQGSYEQYF	TGTGCCAGCAGCTGGGGACAGGGGTCCTACGAGCAGTACTTC
few	TRBV28	NA	TRBJ1-4	CASRKGRDNEKLFF	TGTGCCAGCAGGAAGGGACGGGATAATGAAAAACTGTTTTTT
NA	TRBV6-6	NA	TRBJ2-3	CASIMAPRGTDTQYF	TGTGCCAGCATTATGGCTCCTCGGGGCACAGATACGCAGTATTTT
NA	TRBV7-2	TRBD1	TRBJ1-2	CASSPHRGPGVGYTF	TGTGCCAGCAGCCCTCACAGGGGGCCGGGTGTAGGCTACACCTTC